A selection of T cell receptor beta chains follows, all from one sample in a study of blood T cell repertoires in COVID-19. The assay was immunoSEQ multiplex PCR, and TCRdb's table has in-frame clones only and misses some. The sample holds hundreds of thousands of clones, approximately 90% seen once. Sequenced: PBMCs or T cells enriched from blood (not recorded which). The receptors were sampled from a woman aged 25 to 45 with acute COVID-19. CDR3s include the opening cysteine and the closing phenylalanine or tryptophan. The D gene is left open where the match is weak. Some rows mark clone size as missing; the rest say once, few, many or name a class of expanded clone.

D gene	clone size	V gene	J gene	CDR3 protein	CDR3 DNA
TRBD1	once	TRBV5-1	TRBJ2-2	CASSSGQGGGELFF	TGCGCCAGCAGCTCTGGACAGGGCGGCGGGGAGCTGTTTTTT
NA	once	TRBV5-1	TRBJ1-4	CASSLGVGVNEKLFF	TGCGCCAGCAGCTTGGGAGTAGGGGTCAATGAAAAACTGTTTTTT
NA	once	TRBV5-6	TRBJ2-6	CASSLVLPGAAGANVLTF	TGTGCCAGCAGCTTGGTTTTGCCAGGGGCGGCTGGGGCCAACGTCCTGACTTTC
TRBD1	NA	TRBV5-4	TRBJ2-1	CASSLRDRYNEQFF	TGTGCCAGCAGTCTCCGGGACAGATACAATGAGCAGTTCTTC
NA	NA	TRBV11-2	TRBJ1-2	CASRPNVSEVGGYTF	TGTGCCAGCAGACCAAATGTAAGCGAGGTTGGTGGCTACACCTTC
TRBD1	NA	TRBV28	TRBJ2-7	CASSRDRLNEQYF	TGTGCCAGCAGCCGGGACAGGTTGAACGAGCAGTACTTC
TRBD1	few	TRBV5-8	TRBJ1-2	CASSHNLRKDRGYGYTF	TGTGCCAGCAGCCACAACCTAAGAAAGGACAGGGGATATGGCTACACCTTC
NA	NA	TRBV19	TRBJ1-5	CASSIRAGGNQPQHF	TGTGCCAGTAGTATTAGGGCAGGGGGCAATCAGCCCCAGCATTTT
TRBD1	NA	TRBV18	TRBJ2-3	CASSPRGQGGAAERRTDTQYF	TGTGCCAGCTCACCACGAGGACAGGGGGGCGCCGCCGAAAGACGGACAGATACGCAGTATTTT
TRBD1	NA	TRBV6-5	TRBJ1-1	CASSWGQGKAFF	TGTGCCAGCAGTTGGGGACAGGGGAAGGCTTTCTTT
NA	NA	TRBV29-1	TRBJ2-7	CSVGGRTNSYEQYF	TGCAGCGTTGGGGGTAGGACTAACTCCTACGAGCAGTACTTC
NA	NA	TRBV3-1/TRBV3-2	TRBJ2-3	CASSQESAGTTDTQYF	TGTGCCAGCAGCCAGGAATCAGCGGGTACCACAGATACGCAGTATTTT
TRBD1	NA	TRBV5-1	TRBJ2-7	CASSWGDRADEQYF	TGCGCCAGCAGCTGGGGGGACAGGGCAGACGAGCAGTACTTC
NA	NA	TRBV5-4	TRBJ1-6	CASSLFSNSPLHF	TGTGCCAGCAGCTTGTTCAGTAATTCACCCCTCCACTTT